The clone carrying this T cell receptor beta chain appeared a few times. Its antigen remains unknown. CDR3 length: 13 amino acids. The germline gives CDR1 MNHEY, CDR2 SMNVEV (reference sequence). V was shortened by 5 bases and J by 14 bases, with 16 bases between the two germline ends. TCRdb re-called the PCR reads with MiXCR, one entry per CDR3 protein. The sample has some 590,000 distinct CDR3 sequences, around 25% seen once. This record belongs to a study of molecular identifiers for immune sequencing clone quantification. Broader study findings: Spiked Jurkat TCR RNA from one cell was reportedly detectable among around 960,000 naive cells.

This TCR was recovered from a human donor in good health. Some libraries in this study had Jurkat cell RNA spiked in. The chain couples TRBV27 to TRBJ1-6; weak D call: TRBD1 (5 bases). The source material was naive CD8+ T cells from blood, with Jurkat cell RNA spiked in. Subset given: FACS-sorted CD8+CD4-CCR7+CD45RA+ naive T cells. Here the CDR3 reads CASSTGRPAALHF. The CDR3, as DNA: TGTGCCAGCAGTACAGGACGGCCCGCGGCCCTCCACTTT.